Listed below are T cell receptor beta chains from one sample, sequenced in a study of blood T cell repertoires in COVID-19. Produced via immunoSEQ multiplex PCR; TCRdb's table is partial and in-frame only. The data hold about 250,000 clones, with around four fifths observed a single time. What was sequenced was peripheral blood. These receptors were obtained from a man aged 40-49 years with active or convalescent COVID-19. Both conserved end residues are part of each CDR3. The order of the fields is CDR3 DNA, CDR3 protein, D gene, clone size, J gene, V gene. A D gene is named only where the DNA matches it firmly. Clone size is stated in some rows and not others, as once, few, many or a class when expanded.

cdr3_nt: TGTGCCAGCAGCTCGAAGGTGGCAGGAACGGCCAACGTCCTGACTTTC
cdr3_aa: CASSSKVAGTANVLTF
d_call: -
clone_size: -
j_call: TRBJ2-6
v_call: TRBV5-4

cdr3_nt: TGTGCCATCAGTGAGTCCCCGCCAGGCCTTTGGACCTACGAGCAGTACTTC
cdr3_aa: CAISESPPGLWTYEQYF
d_call: -
clone_size: -
j_call: TRBJ2-7
v_call: TRBV10-3

cdr3_nt: TGTGCCACCAGTGATCCGGGCGGGGGGGAGCCAGATACGCAGTATTTT
cdr3_aa: CATSDPGGGEPDTQYF
d_call: TRBD2
clone_size: -
j_call: TRBJ2-3
v_call: TRBV24-1

cdr3_nt: TGTGCCAGCAGCTCCGGGACAGGGGGCTATGGCTACACCTTC
cdr3_aa: CASSSGTGGYGYTF
d_call: TRBD1
clone_size: -
j_call: TRBJ1-2
v_call: TRBV11-2

cdr3_nt: TGTGCCAGCAGCAAAGCGCTCGGAGCGGGAGGGAAGGGTAGTGCGCAGTATTTT
cdr3_aa: CASSKALGAGGKGSAQYF
d_call: -
clone_size: -
j_call: TRBJ2-3
v_call: TRBV21-1

cdr3_nt: TGTGCCACCAGTGACTCGGGACTAGCCTACGAGCAGTACTTC
cdr3_aa: CATSDSGLAYEQYF
d_call: TRBD2
clone_size: -
j_call: TRBJ2-7
v_call: TRBV24-1

cdr3_nt: TGCGCCAGCAGCCAAGAGAAGATTAGCGGGGGCACAGATACGCAGTATTTT
cdr3_aa: CASSQEKISGGTDTQYF
d_call: TRBD2
clone_size: -
j_call: TRBJ2-3
v_call: TRBV4-3

cdr3_nt: TGTGCCAGTAGTATTCCCGGGGACTATGGCTACACCTTC
cdr3_aa: CASSIPGDYGYTF
d_call: -
clone_size: -
j_call: TRBJ1-2
v_call: TRBV19

cdr3_nt: TGTGCCAGCTCACCCTCTCCCTCGGGGATTGCCATATATTTT
cdr3_aa: CASSPSPSGIAIYF
d_call: -
clone_size: once
j_call: TRBJ1-3
v_call: TRBV18

cdr3_nt: TGTGCCTGGAGTCTGTTTAATAGCAATCAGCCCCAGCATTTT
cdr3_aa: CAWSLFNSNQPQHF
d_call: -
clone_size: -
j_call: TRBJ1-5
v_call: TRBV30

cdr3_nt: TGTGCCAGCAGCTTTGAGAGACAGGGAGGTTGGGGGACTGAAGCTTTCTTT
cdr3_aa: CASSFERQGGWGTEAFF
d_call: TRBD1
clone_size: -
j_call: TRBJ1-1
v_call: TRBV7-6

cdr3_nt: TGTGCCAGCAGCTTTTACAGGGGGCGAGGTGAAGATGGCTACACCTTC
cdr3_aa: CASSFYRGRGEDGYTF
d_call: TRBD1
clone_size: -
j_call: TRBJ1-2
v_call: TRBV7-2

cdr3_nt: TGTGCCATCAGTAATAACAATGAGCAGTTCTTC
cdr3_aa: CAISNNNEQFF
d_call: -
clone_size: once
j_call: TRBJ2-1
v_call: TRBV10-3

cdr3_nt: TGCAGCGTTGCGTCTAACACTGAAGCTTTCTTT
cdr3_aa: CSVASNTEAFF
d_call: -
clone_size: -
j_call: TRBJ1-1
v_call: TRBV29-1

cdr3_nt: TGTGCCAGCAGCTTGGACAGGGGCGGTGAAAAACTGTTTTTT
cdr3_aa: CASSLDRGGEKLFF
d_call: TRBD1
clone_size: -
j_call: TRBJ1-4
v_call: TRBV5-5

cdr3_nt: TGTGCCAGCAGCTCAAGACAGGGCGGAAACACCATATATTTT
cdr3_aa: CASSSRQGGNTIYF
d_call: TRBD1
clone_size: few
j_call: TRBJ1-3
v_call: TRBV5-6

cdr3_nt: TGCAGCGGGGGGACAGGCCGTTACGAGCAGTACTTC
cdr3_aa: CSGGTGRYEQYF
d_call: TRBD1
clone_size: once
j_call: TRBJ2-7
v_call: TRBV29-1

cdr3_nt: TGTGCCAGCAGCTTATGGAGCGGGAGGGCGCATGAGCAGTTCTTC
cdr3_aa: CASSLWSGRAHEQFF
d_call: TRBD2
clone_size: -
j_call: TRBJ2-1
v_call: TRBV7-3

cdr3_nt: TGTGCCAGCAGCCTGGACAGGAGCCAAAACATTCAGTACTTC
cdr3_aa: CASSLDRSQNIQYF
d_call: TRBD1
clone_size: -
j_call: TRBJ2-4
v_call: TRBV7-9

cdr3_nt: TGTGCCAGCAGCTTAGACAGAGACACTGAAGCTTTCTTT
cdr3_aa: CASSLDRDTEAFF
d_call: -
clone_size: -
j_call: TRBJ1-1
v_call: TRBV5-6

cdr3_nt: TGTGCCAGCAGTAAACCGGGACTAGCGCCCAAGAGCTCCTACAATGAGCAGTTCTTC
cdr3_aa: CASSKPGLAPKSSYNEQFF
d_call: -
clone_size: -
j_call: TRBJ2-1
v_call: TRBV21-1

cdr3_nt: TGTGCCATCTCCTGGACAGGGGCCCTCTGGGGAAACACCATATATTTT
cdr3_aa: CAISWTGALWGNTIYF
d_call: TRBD1
clone_size: -
j_call: TRBJ1-3
v_call: TRBV27

cdr3_nt: TGTGCCAGCAGGTTCGGGGGGAACACTGAAGCTTTCTTT
cdr3_aa: CASRFGGNTEAFF
d_call: -
clone_size: -
j_call: TRBJ1-1
v_call: TRBV18

cdr3_nt: TGTGCCAGTAGTACCCCCCGGGACAGGGGCAGATTTTTCACTGAAGCTTTCTTT
cdr3_aa: CASSTPRDRGRFFTEAFF
d_call: TRBD1
clone_size: -
j_call: TRBJ1-1
v_call: TRBV19

cdr3_nt: TGTGCCAGCAGCCAAACCGGAGACAGGGGTTACAATGAGCAGTTCTTC
cdr3_aa: CASSQTGDRGYNEQFF
d_call: TRBD1
clone_size: -
j_call: TRBJ2-1
v_call: TRBV9

cdr3_nt: TGTGCCAGCAGAAGACAGGACAATCAGCCCCGGCATTTT
cdr3_aa: CASRRQDNQPRHF
d_call: -
clone_size: -
j_call: TRBJ1-5
v_call: TRBV6-5

cdr3_nt: TGTGCCACACAGGGGGCAGGGCAGCCCCAGCATTTT
cdr3_aa: CATQGAGQPQHF
d_call: TRBD1
clone_size: -
j_call: TRBJ1-5
v_call: TRBV24-1

cdr3_nt: TGTGCCAGCAGTTATGGGGGGACAGTGCCCTCGGAGCAGTACTTC
cdr3_aa: CASSYGGTVPSEQYF
d_call: -
clone_size: -
j_call: TRBJ2-7
v_call: TRBV6-5

cdr3_nt: TGTGCCAGCAGTTTAGAAAGACTTGAAGCTTTCTTT
cdr3_aa: CASSLERLEAFF
d_call: -
clone_size: -
j_call: TRBJ1-1
v_call: TRBV12-3/TRBV12-4

cdr3_nt: TGCGCCAGCAGCGGCGGACAGCTAAACACTGAAGCTTTCTTT
cdr3_aa: CASSGGQLNTEAFF
d_call: -
clone_size: -
j_call: TRBJ1-1
v_call: TRBV5-1

cdr3_nt: TGCGCCAGCAGGTGGAGAGGGAGCACAGATACGCAGTATTTT
cdr3_aa: CASRWRGSTDTQYF
d_call: -
clone_size: -
j_call: TRBJ2-3
v_call: TRBV5-1

cdr3_nt: TGTGCCAGCAGAGACAACTCTGGCTACACCTTC
cdr3_aa: CASRDNSGYTF
d_call: -
clone_size: once
j_call: TRBJ1-2
v_call: TRBV11-2

cdr3_nt: TGTGCCAGCAGTGAAGTGAGGACAGGGAACACTGAAGCTTTCTTT
cdr3_aa: CASSEVRTGNTEAFF
d_call: TRBD1
clone_size: -
j_call: TRBJ1-1
v_call: TRBV6-1

cdr3_nt: TGTGCCAGCAGTCCAACTAGCGGGAGCTCCTACGAGCAGTACTTC
cdr3_aa: CASSPTSGSSYEQYF
d_call: TRBD2
clone_size: -
j_call: TRBJ2-7
v_call: TRBV6-5

cdr3_nt: TGTGCCACCAGCAGACGTTCGGCCAGCGGGAGGGCCGAAGAGCAGTTCTTC
cdr3_aa: CATSRRSASGRAEEQFF
d_call: TRBD2
clone_size: -
j_call: TRBJ2-1
v_call: TRBV15

cdr3_nt: TGTGCTAGTGGTTCCCCATCGGACTCACCTCCCTGGCAGTTCTTC
cdr3_aa: CASGSPSDSPPWQFF
d_call: -
clone_size: few
j_call: TRBJ2-1
v_call: TRBV12-5

cdr3_nt: TGTGCCAGCAGTGGCGGGCCAAACTACGAGCAGTACTTC
cdr3_aa: CASSGGPNYEQYF
d_call: -
clone_size: -
j_call: TRBJ2-7
v_call: TRBV27

cdr3_nt: TGTGCCAGTAGTAAAGTAACAGTCATGAACACTGAAGCTTTCTTT
cdr3_aa: CASSKVTVMNTEAFF
d_call: -
clone_size: -
j_call: TRBJ1-1
v_call: TRBV19

cdr3_nt: TGTGCCAGCAGCTTGAGCCCGCCAGGGATATTAGCTTTCTTT
cdr3_aa: CASSLSPPGILAFF
d_call: -
clone_size: -
j_call: TRBJ1-1
v_call: TRBV5-8

cdr3_nt: TGTGCCAGCAGTTGGGAGGGACTCACCCAAGAGACCCAGTACTTC
cdr3_aa: CASSWEGLTQETQYF
d_call: TRBD2
clone_size: -
j_call: TRBJ2-5
v_call: TRBV6-2/TRBV6-3

cdr3_nt: TGTGCCAGCAGCATTCGAGGGAGCTCCTACAATGAGCAGTTCTTC
cdr3_aa: CASSIRGSSYNEQFF
d_call: -
clone_size: -
j_call: TRBJ2-1
v_call: TRBV21-1

cdr3_nt: TGTGCCAGCTCACCACAAGACAGGGATACGCAGTATTTT
cdr3_aa: CASSPQDRDTQYF
d_call: -
clone_size: -
j_call: TRBJ2-3
v_call: TRBV18

cdr3_nt: TGTGCCAGCAGCGTAGAGCCCCTGGCGGGGGGGTCAGCCTACAATGAGCAGTTCTTC
cdr3_aa: CASSVEPLAGGSAYNEQFF
d_call: TRBD2
clone_size: -
j_call: TRBJ2-1
v_call: TRBV9

cdr3_nt: TGTGCCACCAGTGCCACCCGGACAGACAACAATCAGCCCCAGCATTTT
cdr3_aa: CATSATRTDNNQPQHF
d_call: -
clone_size: -
j_call: TRBJ1-5
v_call: TRBV24-1

cdr3_nt: TGCGCCAGCGGACCAAGGGGCGCTGAAGCTTTCTTT
cdr3_aa: CASGPRGAEAFF
d_call: -
clone_size: few
j_call: TRBJ1-1
v_call: TRBV4-1

cdr3_nt: TGTGCCAGCAGTACCGCAGGGGGTCAGGAGACCCAGTACTTC
cdr3_aa: CASSTAGGQETQYF
d_call: TRBD1
clone_size: -
j_call: TRBJ2-5
v_call: TRBV5-6

cdr3_nt: TGTGCCTGGAGTAGTGGGACTCCTGGAAACACCATATATTTT
cdr3_aa: CAWSSGTPGNTIYF
d_call: -
clone_size: -
j_call: TRBJ1-3
v_call: TRBV30